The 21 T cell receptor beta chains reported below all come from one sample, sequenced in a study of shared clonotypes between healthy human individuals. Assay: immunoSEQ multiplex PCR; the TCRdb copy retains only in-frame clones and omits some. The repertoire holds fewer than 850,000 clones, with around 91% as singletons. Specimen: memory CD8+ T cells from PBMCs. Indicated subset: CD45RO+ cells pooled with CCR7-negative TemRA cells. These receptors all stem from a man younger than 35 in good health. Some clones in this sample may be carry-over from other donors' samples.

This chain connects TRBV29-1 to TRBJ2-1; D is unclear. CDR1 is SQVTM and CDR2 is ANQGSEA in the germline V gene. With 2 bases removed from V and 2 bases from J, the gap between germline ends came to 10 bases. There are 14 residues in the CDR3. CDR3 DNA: TGCAGCGTTGAACGGTGGGTGCCCTACAATGAGCAGTTCTTC. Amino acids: CSVERWVPYNEQFF.

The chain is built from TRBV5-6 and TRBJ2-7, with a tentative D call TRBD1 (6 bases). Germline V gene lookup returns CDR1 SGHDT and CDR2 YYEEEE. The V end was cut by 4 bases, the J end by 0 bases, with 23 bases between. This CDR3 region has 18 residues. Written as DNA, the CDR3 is TGTGCCAGCAGCCCCCGGTGGACCTTAAGGGACAACTCCTACGAGCAGTACTTC. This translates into CASSPRWTLRDNSYEQYF.

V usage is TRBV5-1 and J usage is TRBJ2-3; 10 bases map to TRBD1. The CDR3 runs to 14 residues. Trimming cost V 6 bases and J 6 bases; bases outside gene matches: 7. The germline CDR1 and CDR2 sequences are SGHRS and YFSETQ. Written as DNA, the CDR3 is TGCGCCAGCAATCGGGACAGGGGCGATGATACGCAGTATTTT. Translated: CASNRDRGDDTQYF.

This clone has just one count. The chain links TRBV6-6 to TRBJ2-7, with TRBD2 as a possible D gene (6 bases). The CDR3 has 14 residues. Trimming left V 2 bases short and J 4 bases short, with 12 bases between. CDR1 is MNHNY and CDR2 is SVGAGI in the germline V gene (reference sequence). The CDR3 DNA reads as TGTGCCAGCAGTTACACGGGAGCTCGGTACGAGCAGTACTTC. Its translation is CASSYTGARYEQYF.

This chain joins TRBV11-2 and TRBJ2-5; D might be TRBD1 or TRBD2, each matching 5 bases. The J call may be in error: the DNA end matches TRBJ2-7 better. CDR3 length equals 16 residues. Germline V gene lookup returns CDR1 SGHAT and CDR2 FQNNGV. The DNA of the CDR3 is TGTGCCAGCAGCTTTGACATTCGAGCAGGGAGCTACGAGCAGTACTTC. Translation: CASSFDIRAGSYEQYF.

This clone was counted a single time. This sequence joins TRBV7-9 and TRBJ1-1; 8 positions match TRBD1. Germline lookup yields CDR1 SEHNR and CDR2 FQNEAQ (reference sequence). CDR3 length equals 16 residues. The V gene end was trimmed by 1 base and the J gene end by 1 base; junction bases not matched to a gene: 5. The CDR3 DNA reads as TGTGCCAGCAGCTTAGTGGGCAGGGGGCGGAACACTGAAGCTTTCTTT. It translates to CASSLVGRGRNTEAFF.

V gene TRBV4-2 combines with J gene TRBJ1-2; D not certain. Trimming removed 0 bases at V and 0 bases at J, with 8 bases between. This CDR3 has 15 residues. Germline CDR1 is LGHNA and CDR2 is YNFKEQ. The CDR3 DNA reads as TGTGCCAGCAGCCAAGAGCACAGCCCTAACTATGGCTACACCTTC. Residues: CASSQEHSPNYGYTF.

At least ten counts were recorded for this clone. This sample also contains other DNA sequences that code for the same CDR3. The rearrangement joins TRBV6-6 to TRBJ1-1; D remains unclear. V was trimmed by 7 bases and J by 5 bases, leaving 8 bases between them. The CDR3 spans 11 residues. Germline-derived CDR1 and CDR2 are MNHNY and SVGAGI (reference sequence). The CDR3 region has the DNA TGTGCCAGCACCCCGGGGACTGAAGCTTTCTTT. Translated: CASTPGTEAFF.

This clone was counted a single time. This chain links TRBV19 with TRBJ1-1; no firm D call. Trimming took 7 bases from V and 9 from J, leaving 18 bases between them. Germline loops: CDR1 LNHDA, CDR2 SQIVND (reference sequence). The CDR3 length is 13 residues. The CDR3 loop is CASTPLSGLKAFF. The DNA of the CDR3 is TGTGCCAGTACCCCCCTATCCGGACTAAAAGCTTTCTTT.

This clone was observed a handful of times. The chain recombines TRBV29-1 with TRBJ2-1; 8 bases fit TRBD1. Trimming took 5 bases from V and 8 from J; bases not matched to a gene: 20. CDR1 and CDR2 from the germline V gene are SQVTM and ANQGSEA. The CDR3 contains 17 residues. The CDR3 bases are TGCAGCGTTCCGCAAGGACAGGGTATTGTCTCGCTTTATGAGCAGTTCTTC. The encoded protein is CSVPQGQGIVSLYEQFF.

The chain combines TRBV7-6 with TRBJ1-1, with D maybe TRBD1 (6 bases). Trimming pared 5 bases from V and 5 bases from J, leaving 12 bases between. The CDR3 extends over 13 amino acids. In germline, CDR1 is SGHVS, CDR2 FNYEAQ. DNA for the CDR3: TGTGCCAGCAGCATAGGACAGAAGACTGAAGCTTTCTTT. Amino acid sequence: CASSIGQKTEAFF.

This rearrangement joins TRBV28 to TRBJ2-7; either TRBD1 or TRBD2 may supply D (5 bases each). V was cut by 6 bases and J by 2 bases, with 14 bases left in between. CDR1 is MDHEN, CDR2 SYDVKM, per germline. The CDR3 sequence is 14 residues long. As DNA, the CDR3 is TGTGCCAGCAGCCGCGTTCAGGGACCCTACGAGCAGTACTTC. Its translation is CASSRVQGPYEQYF.

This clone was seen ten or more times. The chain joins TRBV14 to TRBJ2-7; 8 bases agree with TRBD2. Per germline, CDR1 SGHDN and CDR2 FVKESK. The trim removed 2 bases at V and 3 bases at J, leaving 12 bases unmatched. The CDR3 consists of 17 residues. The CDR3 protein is CASSQKSPGLVFYEQYF. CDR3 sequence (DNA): TGTGCCAGCAGCCAAAAGTCTCCGGGACTAGTTTTCTACGAGCAGTACTTC.

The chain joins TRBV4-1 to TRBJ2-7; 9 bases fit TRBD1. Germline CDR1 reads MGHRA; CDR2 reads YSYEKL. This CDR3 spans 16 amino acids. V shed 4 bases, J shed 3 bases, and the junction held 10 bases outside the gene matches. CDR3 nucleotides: TGCGCCAGCAGCCCGATTTCGACAGGGGGTATCTACGAGCAGTACTTC. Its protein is CASSPISTGGIYEQYF.

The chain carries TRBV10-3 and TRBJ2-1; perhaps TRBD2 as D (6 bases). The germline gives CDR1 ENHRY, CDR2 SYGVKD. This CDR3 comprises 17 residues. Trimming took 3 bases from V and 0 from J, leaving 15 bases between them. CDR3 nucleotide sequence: TGTGCCATCAGTGACCGAAAGGAGGGGAGCTCCTACAATGAGCAGTTCTTC. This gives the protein CAISDRKEGSSYNEQFF.

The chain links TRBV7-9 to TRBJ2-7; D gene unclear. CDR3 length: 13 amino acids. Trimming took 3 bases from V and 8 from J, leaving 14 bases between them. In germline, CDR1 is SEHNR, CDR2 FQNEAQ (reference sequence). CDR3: CASSFAPGRKQYF. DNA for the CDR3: TGTGCCAGCAGCTTTGCTCCGGGCCGTAAGCAGTACTTC. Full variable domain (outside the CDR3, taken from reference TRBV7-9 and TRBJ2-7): DTGVSQNPRHKITKRGQNVTFRCDPISEHNRLYWYRQTLGQGPEFLTYFQNEAQLEKSRLLSDRFSAERPKGSFSTLEIQRTEQGDSAMYLCASSFAPGRKQYFGPGTRLTVT.

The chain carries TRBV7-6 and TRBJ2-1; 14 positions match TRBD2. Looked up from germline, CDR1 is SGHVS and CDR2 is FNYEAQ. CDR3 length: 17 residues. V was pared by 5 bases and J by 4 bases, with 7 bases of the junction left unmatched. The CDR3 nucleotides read TGTGCCAGCAGCCTGGGACTAGCGGGAGCGTATTACAATGAGCAGTTCTTC. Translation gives CASSLGLAGAYYNEQFF. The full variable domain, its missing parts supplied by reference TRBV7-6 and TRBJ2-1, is GAGVSQSPRYKVTKRGQDVALRCDPISGHVSLYWYRQALGQGPEFLTYFNYEAQQDKSGLPNDRFSAERPEGSISTLTIQRTEQRDSAMYRCASSLGLAGAYYNEQFFGPGTRLTVL.

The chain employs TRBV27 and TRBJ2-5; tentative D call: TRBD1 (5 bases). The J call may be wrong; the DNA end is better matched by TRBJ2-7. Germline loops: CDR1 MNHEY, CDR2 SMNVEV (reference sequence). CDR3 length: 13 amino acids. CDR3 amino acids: CASSFQGRYEQYF. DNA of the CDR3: TGTGCCAGCAGTTTCCAGGGCCGTTACGAGCAGTACTTC.

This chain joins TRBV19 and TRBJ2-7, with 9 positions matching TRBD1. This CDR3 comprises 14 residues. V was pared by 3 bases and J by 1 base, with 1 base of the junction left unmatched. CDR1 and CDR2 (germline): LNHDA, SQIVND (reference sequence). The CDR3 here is CASSIDRGSYEQYF. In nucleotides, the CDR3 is TGTGCCAGTAGTATCGACAGGGGGTCCTACGAGCAGTACTTC.

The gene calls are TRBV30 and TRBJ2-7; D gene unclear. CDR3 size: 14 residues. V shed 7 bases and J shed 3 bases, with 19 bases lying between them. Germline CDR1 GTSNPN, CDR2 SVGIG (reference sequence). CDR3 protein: CAFWTVRSRYEQYF. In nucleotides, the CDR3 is TGTGCCTTCTGGACGGTGCGCTCCCGCTACGAGCAGTACTTC.

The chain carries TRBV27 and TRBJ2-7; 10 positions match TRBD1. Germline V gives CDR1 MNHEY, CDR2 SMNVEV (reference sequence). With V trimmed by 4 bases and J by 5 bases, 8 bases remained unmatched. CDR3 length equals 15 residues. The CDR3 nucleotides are TGTGCCAGCAGTTCCCCGGACAGGGGGAGAGACGAGCAGTACTTC. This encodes CASSSPDRGRDEQYF.